These 17 T cell receptor beta chains were all obtained from the same sample, sequenced in a study of PD-1 blockade in classical Hodgkin lymphoma (dated by TCRdb to 2018 to 2021). The time point label of this sample denotes: newly diagnosed, previously untreated cHL patient sample. Library construction relied on the immunoSEQ multiplex PCR assay. Imported from immuneACCESS, the table was reduced by TCRdb to in-frame sequences with V and J called. These copies leave out some clones; in studies compared against another copy, an unresolved V gene accounts for under half, and the cause of the remainder is not known. Counted in this sample were about 16,000 clones; around four fifths of them appeared once. The ten largest account for roughly 8.1% of the sample. The sample consisted of peripheral blood mononuclear cells (PBMCs). Every receptor here comes from a human donor with classical Hodgkin lymphoma.

This chain connects TRBV6-5 to TRBJ2-7, with 7 positions matching TRBD1. This CDR3 spans 13 amino acids. Germline-derived CDR1 and CDR2 are MNHEY and SVGAGI. V dropped 10 bases and J dropped 2; count of bases not matched to a gene: 8. The CDR3 coding sequence is TGTGCCACGGAAGACAGGGCGACCTACGAGCAGTACTTC. As protein: CATEDRATYEQYF.

V gene TRBV6-1 combines with J gene TRBJ2-7; D tentatively fits TRBD1 or TRBD2 (5 bases each). The length of the CDR3 is 14 residues. Trimming removed 7 bases at V and 3 bases at J, with 16 bases between. CDR1 and CDR2 from the germline V gene are MNHNS and SASEGT. The CDR3 DNA follows: TGTGCCAGCACCATCTGGGGGAGTAGCTACGAGCAGTACTTC. Translation: CASTIWGSSYEQYF.

The chain carries TRBV6-4 and TRBJ2-6; D perhaps matches TRBD1 (6 bases). V was shortened by 3 bases and J by 3 bases, with 9 bases between the two germline ends. The CDR3 runs 15 residues. Germline V gene data show CDR1 as MRHNA and CDR2 as SNTAGT. In nucleotides, the CDR3 is TGTGCCAGCAGTGAAGAGACAGGTGGGGCCAACGTCCTGACTTTC. Its translation is CASSEETGGANVLTF.

The V and J genes are TRBV5-1 and TRBJ2-7; 9 bases agree with TRBD1. Unmatched junction bases numbered 10, after V lost 4 bases and J lost 2 bases. The CDR3 runs 16 residues. Germline CDR1 reads SGHRS; CDR2 reads YFSETQ. The CDR3 nucleotides read TGCGCCAGCAGCGCCCCCGGGACAGGGAACCCCTACGAGCAGTACTTC. Protein: CASSAPGTGNPYEQYF.

This clone was detected once. The rearrangement links TRBV5-1 to TRBJ2-1; perhaps TRBD1 as D (6 bases). The CDR3 covers 13 residues. V was cut by 0 bases and J by 8 bases, with 9 bases left in between. CDR1 and CDR2 (germline): SGHRS, YFSETQ. The CDR3 loop is CASSLGGLDEQFF. DNA of the CDR3: TGCGCCAGCAGCTTGGGGGGGCTCGATGAGCAGTTCTTC.

In its sample, this clone was seen once. The V and J genes are TRBV29-1 and TRBJ2-1, with TRBD2 matching 9 bases. After removal of 6 bases from V and 8 bases from J, the junction contained 8 bases not matched to a gene. The germline V gene has CDR1 SQVTM and CDR2 ANQGSEA. The CDR3 runs 13 residues. The CDR3 spells CSVGHSGSYEQFF. In DNA form, the CDR3 reads TGCAGCGTGGGTCATAGCGGGAGTTATGAGCAGTTCTTC.

The J gene is TRBJ2-7, the V gene TRBV11-1, with D possibly matching TRBD1 (6 bases). V shed 5 bases and J shed 3 bases, with 11 bases lying between them. The length of the CDR3 is 13 residues. Germline CDR1 and CDR2: SGHAT and FQDESV (reference sequence). The CDR3 loop reads CASSGGQFYEQYF. CDR3 coding DNA: TGTGCCAGCAGCGGCGGACAGTTCTACGAGCAGTACTTC.

The CDR3 DNA is TGTGCCAGCAGTTCCCCGTCACAGGGGAGCTTGGAGACCCAGTACTTC. It codes for CASSSPSQGSLETQYF. The V gene is TRBV28, the J gene TRBJ2-5; 7 bases agree with TRBD1. Germline trimming cut 4 bases from V and 5 bases from J; bases unmatched to any gene: 13. Germline V gene lookup returns CDR1 MDHEN and CDR2 SYDVKM. The CDR3 is 16 amino acids.

A note on this clone: At one end the junction does not follow the germline gene, possibly because of a read error. This rearrangement joins TRBV10-1 to TRBJ2-7, with a weak D call TRBD2 (5 bases). Germline CDR1 and CDR2: WNHNN and SYGVQD (reference sequence). The CDR3 runs 11 residues. CDR3 coding DNA: TGCGCCAGCAGTGAGGGGAGTTCGCCCAACTTC. Its protein is CASSEGSSPNF.

The chain is built from TRBV6-6 and TRBJ2-3; D is ambiguous. V was pared by 6 bases and J by 5 bases, with 12 bases between. CDR1 MNHNY and CDR2 SVGAGI come from the germline V gene (reference sequence). The CDR3 covers 13 residues. The CDR3: CASRPAFGDTQYF. For the CDR3, the DNA is TGTGCCAGCAGGCCCGCATTCGGAGATACGCAGTATTTT.

The chain couples TRBV19 to TRBJ1-5; 11 positions agree with TRBD1. The CDR3 is 14 amino acids. Germline lookup yields CDR1 LNHDA and CDR2 SQIVND (reference sequence). The J segment lost 4 bases and the V segment lost 5 bases, leaving 1 base of the junction unmatched. CDR3 region: CASSRDRGNQPQHF. The CDR3 nucleotides are TGTGCCAGTAGTCGGGACAGGGGGAATCAGCCCCAGCATTTT. The full variable domain, in which reference TRBV19 and TRBJ1-5 provide the parts outside the CDR3, is DGGITQSPKYLFRKEGQNVTLSCEQNLNHDAMYWYRQDPGQGLRLIYYSQIVNDFQKGDIAEGYSVSREKKESFPLTVTSAQKNPTAFYLCASSRDRGNQPQHFGDGTRLSIL.

This chain joins TRBV5-5 and TRBJ2-5, with D possibly TRBD1 on 5 matching bases. V was shortened by 5 bases and J by 2 bases, with 13 bases between the two germline ends. The V gene's germline CDR1 is SGHKS and CDR2 YYEKEE (reference sequence). The CDR3 is made up of 14 amino acids. The CDR3 is CASSRRQTQETQYF. The CDR3 DNA sequence: TGTGCCAGCAGTCGGCGACAGACTCAAGAGACCCAGTACTTC.

This clone was seen only a few times. V gene TRBV11-3 combines with J gene TRBJ2-3; D not certain. Looked up from germline, CDR1 is SGHNT and CDR2 is YENEEA. The CDR3 has 15 residues. V was trimmed by 2 bases and J by 1 base, leaving 10 bases between them. The CDR3 loop reads CASSLSPMGTDTQYF. For the CDR3, the DNA is TGTGCCAGCAGCTTATCCCCCATGGGCACAGATACGCAGTATTTT.

The J gene is TRBJ2-5, the V gene TRBV9, with TRBD2 matching 11 bases. The J segment lost 5 bases and the V segment lost 3 bases, leaving 9 bases of the junction unmatched. The CDR3 loop spans 16 amino acids. The germline V gene has CDR1 SGDLS and CDR2 YYNGEE. The CDR3 DNA reads TGTGCCAGCAGCGAACTAGCGGGAGACGTGGCGGAGACCCAGTACTTC. Amino acids: CASSELAGDVAETQYF.

This clone has more than one count but fewer than ten. The genes are TRBV5-4 and TRBJ1-1; no definite D call. V shed 4 bases and J shed 7 bases, with 14 bases lying between them. CDR1 is SGHNT and CDR2 is YYREEE in the germline V gene (reference sequence). The CDR3 runs 13 residues. CDR3 region: CASSRIGLGEAFF. As DNA, the CDR3 is TGTGCCAGCAGCCGGATCGGCTTGGGTGAAGCTTTCTTT.

Relative to its sample, this clone is medium-sized. This sequence joins TRBV9 and TRBJ2-7; 9 bases map to TRBD1. V trimming: 0 bases; J trimming: 6 bases; junction bases outside the gene matches: 1. Germline-derived CDR1 and CDR2 are SGDLS and YYNGEE. The CDR3 extends over 13 amino acids. DNA of the CDR3: TGTGCCAGCAGCGTAGGACAGGGGGTCGAGCAGTACTTC. This codes for CASSVGQGVEQYF.

The rearrangement joins TRBV6-5 to TRBJ1-4; D may be TRBD1 (5 bases). Germline V gene lookup returns CDR1 MNHEY and CDR2 SVGAGI. Between the trimmed V and J ends, which lost 4 bases and 6 bases, there was a span of 18 bases. The CDR3 extends over 16 amino acids. The CDR3 sequence: CASSSKDSRRDEKLFF. CDR3 bases: TGTGCCAGCAGTTCAAAAGACAGCCGGAGAGATGAAAAACTGTTTTTT.